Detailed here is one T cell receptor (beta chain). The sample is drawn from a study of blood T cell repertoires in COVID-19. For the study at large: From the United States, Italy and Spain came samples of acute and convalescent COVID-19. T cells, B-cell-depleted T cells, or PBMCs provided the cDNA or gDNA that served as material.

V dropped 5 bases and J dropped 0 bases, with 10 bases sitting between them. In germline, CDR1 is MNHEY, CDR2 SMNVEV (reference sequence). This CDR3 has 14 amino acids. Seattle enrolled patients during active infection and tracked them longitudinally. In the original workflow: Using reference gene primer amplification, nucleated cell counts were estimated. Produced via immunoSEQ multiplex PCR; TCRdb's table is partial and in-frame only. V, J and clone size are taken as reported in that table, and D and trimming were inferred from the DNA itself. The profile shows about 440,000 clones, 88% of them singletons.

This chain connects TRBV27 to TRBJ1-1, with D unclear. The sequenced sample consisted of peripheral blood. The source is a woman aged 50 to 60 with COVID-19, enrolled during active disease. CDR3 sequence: CASSPDYMNTEAFF. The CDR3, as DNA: TGTGCCAGCAGTCCGGACTACATGAACACTGAAGCTTTCTTT.